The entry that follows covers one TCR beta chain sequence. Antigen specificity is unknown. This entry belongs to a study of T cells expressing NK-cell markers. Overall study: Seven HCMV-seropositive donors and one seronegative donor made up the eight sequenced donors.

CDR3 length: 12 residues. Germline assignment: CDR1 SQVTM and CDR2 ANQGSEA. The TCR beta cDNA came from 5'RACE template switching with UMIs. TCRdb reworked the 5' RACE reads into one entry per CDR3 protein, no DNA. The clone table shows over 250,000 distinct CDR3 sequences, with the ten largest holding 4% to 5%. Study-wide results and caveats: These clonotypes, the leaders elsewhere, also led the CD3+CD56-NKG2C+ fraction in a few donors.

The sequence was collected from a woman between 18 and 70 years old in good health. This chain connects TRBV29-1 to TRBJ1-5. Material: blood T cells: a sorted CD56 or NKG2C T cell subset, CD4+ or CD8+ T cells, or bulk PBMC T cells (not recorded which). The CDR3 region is CSARDSNQPQHF. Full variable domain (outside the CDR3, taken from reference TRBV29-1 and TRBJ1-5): SAVISQKPSRDICQRGTSLTIQCQVDSQVTMMFWYRQQPGQSLTLIATANQGSEATYESGFVIDKFPISRPNLTFSTLTVSNMSPEDSSIYLCSARDSNQPQHFGDGTRLSIL.